This entry features one TCR beta chain sequence. This entry belongs to a study of blood T cell repertoires in COVID-19. In the study overall: Acute and convalescent COVID-19 specimens originated in the United States, Italy and Spain. The analysed material was cDNA or gDNA that came from T cells, B-cell-depleted T cells, or PBMCs.

Clones were read by immunoSEQ multiplex PCR, and TCRdb kept only the in-frame ones, dropping some. The data show 150,000 to 200,000 clones, roughly nine tenths seen once. The CDR3 runs 13 residues. Germline assignment: CDR1 DFQATT and CDR2 SNEGSKA (reference sequence). Trimming shortened V by 3 bases and J by 6 bases, and 9 bases separated the two germline ends. V gene TRBV20-1 combines with J gene TRBJ1-6; D unclear. The TCR comes from a woman older than 75 in a cohort sampled during active or convalescent COVID-19. The specimen was peripheral blood. CDR3 residues: CSASIASNSPLHF. For the CDR3, the DNA is TGCAGTGCTAGTATCGCTAGTAATTCACCCCTCCACTTT.